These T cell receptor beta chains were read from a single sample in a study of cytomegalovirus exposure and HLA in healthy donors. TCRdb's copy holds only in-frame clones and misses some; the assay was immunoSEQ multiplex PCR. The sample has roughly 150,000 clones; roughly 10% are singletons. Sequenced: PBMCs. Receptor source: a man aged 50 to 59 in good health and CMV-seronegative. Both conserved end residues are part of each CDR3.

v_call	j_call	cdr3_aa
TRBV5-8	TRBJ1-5	CASGDRVSQHF
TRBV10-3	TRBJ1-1	CAIRTTGGDTEAFF
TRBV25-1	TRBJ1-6	CASSERQGFDSPLHF
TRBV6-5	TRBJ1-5	CASSGRQGARPQHF
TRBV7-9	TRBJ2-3	CASSRLAGGHTDTQYF
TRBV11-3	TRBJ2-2	CASSPAPSGTGELFF
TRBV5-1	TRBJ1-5	CASSLAGGDGNQPQHF
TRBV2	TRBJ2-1	CASGASTGVTYNEQFF
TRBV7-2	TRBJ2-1	CASSLPGQNEQFF
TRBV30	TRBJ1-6	CAWTSTTVLGRANNSPLHF
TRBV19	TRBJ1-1	CASTKTVRNTEAFF
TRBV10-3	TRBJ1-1	CATLTEVNTEAFF
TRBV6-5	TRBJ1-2	CASSYGQKYGYTF
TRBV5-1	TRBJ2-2	CASSIPAGEAGELFF
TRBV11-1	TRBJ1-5	CASSRDRDQPQHF
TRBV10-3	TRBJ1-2	CAIKGALGYTF
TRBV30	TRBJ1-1	CAWRQGAGNTEAFF
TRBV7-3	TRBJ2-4	CASSLGGGGKNIQYF
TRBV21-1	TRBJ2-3	CASSGRKGQGRTDTQYF
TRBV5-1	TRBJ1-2	CASSPGEAPFGYTF
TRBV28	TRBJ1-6	CASRLATGVNSPLHF
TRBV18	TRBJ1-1	CASSPGQPNTEAFF
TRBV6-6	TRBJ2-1	CASRGTSGNDEQFF
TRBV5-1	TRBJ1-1	CASSSPLSNTEAFF
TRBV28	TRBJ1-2	CASSSSDGYTF
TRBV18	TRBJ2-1	CASSPGLAENNEQFF
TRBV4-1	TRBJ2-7	CASSQGGLEQYF
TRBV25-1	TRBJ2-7	CASSRRVQGHSYEQYF
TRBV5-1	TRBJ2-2	CASSLGLAVPTGELFF
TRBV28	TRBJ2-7	CASRIGQSYEQYF
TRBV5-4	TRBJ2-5	CASSRQGVGETQYF
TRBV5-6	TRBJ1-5	CASSFSTGHQPQHF
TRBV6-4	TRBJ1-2	CASSQGGVSGYGYTF
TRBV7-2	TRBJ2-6	CASSSPGQSSGANVLTF
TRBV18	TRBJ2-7	CASSPGGGALFSKQYF
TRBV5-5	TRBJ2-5	CASSSMDRGRQETQYF
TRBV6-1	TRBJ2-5	CASSERDRGYLGETQYF
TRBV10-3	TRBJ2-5	CAISESAEFQETQYF
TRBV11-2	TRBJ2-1	CASSLIAGGWNEQFF
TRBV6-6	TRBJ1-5	CASSPDIGQPQHF
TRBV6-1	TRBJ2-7	CASAISPYEQYF
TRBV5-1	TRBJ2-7	CASSLQSRDEQYF
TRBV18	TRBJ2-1	CASSPRRDNEQFF
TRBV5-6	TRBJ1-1	CASSFGRGNTEAFF
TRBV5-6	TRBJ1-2	CASSPYGAYGYTF
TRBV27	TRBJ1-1	CASSSGHEAFF
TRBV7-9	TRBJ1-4	CASSLLAATNEKLFF
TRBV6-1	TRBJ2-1	CASSELSSEGTSGRAAEQFF
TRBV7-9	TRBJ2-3	CASSLASGGLFVEQYF
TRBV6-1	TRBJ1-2	CASSGQINNYGYTF